Presented here are 23 T cell receptor beta chains from one specimen sequenced in a study of shared clonotypes between healthy human individuals. Clones were sequenced by immunoSEQ multiplex PCR, and TCRdb holds only the in-frame ones, with some missing. The top ten hold under 2% of the sample, which has roughly 700,000 clones, approximately 79% seen once. The source material was memory CD4+ T cells sorted from blood. Indicated subset: CD45RA-negative fraction. These receptors originate from a woman aged 25 to 39 in good health.

V and J are TRBV30 and TRBJ1-2; a weak D match, TRBD1 (6 bases). The CDR3 contains 14 residues. Germline assignment: CDR1 GTSNPN and CDR2 SVGIG (reference sequence). V lost 0 bases to trimming and J lost 4 bases, with 12 bases between them. In DNA, the CDR3 is TGTGCCTGGAGTGTTGGAGGGGGAGGCTATGGCTACACCTTC. Amino acids: CAWSVGGGGYGYTF.

The chain employs TRBV28 and TRBJ1-4, with 9 bases aligning to TRBD1. Germline CDR1 and CDR2: MDHEN and SYDVKM. The CDR3 consists of 14 residues. V dropped 5 bases and J dropped 7; count of bases not matched to a gene: 5. The CDR3 reads CASSPQGAGEKLFF. DNA of the CDR3: TGTGCCAGCAGTCCACAGGGGGCTGGTGAAAAACTGTTTTTT.

The chain employs TRBV6-5 and TRBJ2-1; D is uncertain. Trimming left V 6 bases short and J 7 bases short, with 13 bases between. This CDR3 contains 13 residues. Germline CDR1 reads MNHEY; CDR2 reads SVGAGI. CDR3 DNA: TGTGCCAGCAGGGTTACATCGGCAAATGAGCAGTTCTTC. This gives the protein CASRVTSANEQFF.

The rearrangement uses TRBV27 and TRBJ2-1; a weak D match, TRBD1 (6 bases). Per the germline V gene, CDR1 is MNHEY and CDR2 is SMNVEV (reference sequence). The germline V and J ends were trimmed by 7 bases and 14 bases, with 18 bases remaining between them. The CDR3 runs 12 residues. The CDR3 coding sequence is TGTGCCAGCAAATACGACAGGAGCGGTGAGTTCTTC. Translating gives CASKYDRSGEFF.

CDR3 coding DNA: TGCGCCAGCAGCTTCTCAGGGAACACTGAAGCTTTCTTT. This translates into CASSFSGNTEAFF. The V call is TRBV5-1, the J call TRBJ1-1; D unresolved. Germline V gene lookup returns CDR1 SGHRS and CDR2 YFSETQ. The ends were cut back, 2 bases at V and 1 base at J, with 6 bases in the middle. The CDR3 runs 13 residues. The full variable domain, in which reference TRBV5-1 and TRBJ1-1 provide the parts outside the CDR3, is KAGVTQTPRYLIKTRGQQVTLSCSPISGHRSVSWYQQTPGQGLQFLFEYFSETQRNKGNFPGRFSGRQFSNSRSEMNVSTLELGDSALYLCASSFSGNTEAFFGQGTRLTVV.

The chain recombines TRBV5-8 with TRBJ2-7; 7 positions match TRBD1. Germline-derived CDR1 and CDR2 are SGHTS and YDEGEE. CDR3 length: 12 residues. The J segment lost 6 bases and the V segment lost 3 bases, leaving 3 bases of the junction unmatched. CDR3 coding DNA: TGTGCCAGCAGCTACACAGGGGCCGAGCAGTACTTC. This codes for CASSYTGAEQYF. Using reference TRBV5-8 and TRBJ2-7 for the parts outside the CDR3, the full variable domain is EAGVTQSPTHLIKTRGQQATLRCSPISGHTSVYWYQQALGLGLQFLLWYDEGEERNRGNFPPRFSGRQFPNYSSELNVNALELEDSALYLCASSYTGAEQYFGPGTRLTVT.

V is TRBV6-7 and J is TRBJ2-3, with D perhaps matching TRBD2 (6 bases). TRBV6-7 is an ORF for which the function is uncertain. The CDR3 sequence is 18 residues long. The germline V and J ends were trimmed by 0 bases and 0 bases, with 16 bases remaining between them. CDR3 sequence (DNA): TGTGCCAGCAGTTACTCCTATCTCGGGAGCGCTAGCACAGATACGCAGTATTTT. This sequence encodes CASSYSYLGSASTDTQYF.

CDR3 residues: CASRVAGGGTGELFF. The CDR3 coding sequence is TGTGCCAGTAGGGTAGCGGGAGGGGGAACCGGGGAGCTGTTTTTT. The chain joins TRBV19 to TRBJ2-2; 11 nucleotides agree with TRBD2. J was trimmed by 5 bases and V by 6 bases; bases with no gene match: 5. This CDR3 is built from 15 residues. Germline-derived CDR1 and CDR2 are LNHDA and SQIVND (reference sequence).

Remarks on this clone: Compared with germline, one end of the junction differs, possibly owing to a read error. This chain connects TRBV5-4 to TRBJ1-5; a weak D match, TRBD1 (5 bases). Germline assignment: CDR1 SGHNT and CDR2 YYREEE (reference sequence). CDR3 length: 15 amino acids. The CDR3 DNA reads as TGCGCCAGCAGCCAAGGACATTCGACCGTTCAGCCCCAGCATTTT. This sequence encodes CASSQGHSTVQPQHF.

V is TRBV19 and J is TRBJ2-2; 8 nucleotides agree with TRBD2. This CDR3 contains 17 residues. Germline assignment: CDR1 LNHDA and CDR2 SQIVND (reference sequence). J was trimmed by 4 bases and V by 2 bases; bases with no gene match: 9. The DNA for the CDR3 is TGTGCCAGTAGTATAACGGGGGGGTCTGCCGTCACCGGGGAGCTGTTTTTT. Protein sequence: CASSITGGSAVTGELFF.

This clone was seen many times. V is TRBV11-2 and J is TRBJ2-3; the D gene is possibly TRBD2 (7 bases). The germline CDR1 and CDR2 sequences are SGHAT and FQNNGV. Trimming took off 5 bases at V and 0 bases at J, with 15 bases between the two ends. The CDR3 is made up of 16 amino acids. The CDR3 region is CASSPSGGGSTDTQYF. CDR3 DNA sequence: TGTGCCAGCAGCCCCTCGGGGGGCGGAAGCACAGATACGCAGTATTTT.

This clone came up a few times. The chain recombines TRBV15 with TRBJ2-7, with no clear D. Trimming shortened V by 5 bases and J by 6 bases, and 17 bases separated the two germline ends. This CDR3 is built from 14 residues. Germline-derived CDR1 and CDR2 are LNHNV and YYDKDF (reference sequence). CDR3 amino acids: CATSVARESTEQYF. As DNA, the CDR3 is TGTGCCACCAGCGTCGCCCGAGAATCCACCGAGCAGTACTTC.

V and J are TRBV5-1 and TRBJ2-5; no clear D gene. CDR1 and CDR2 from the germline V gene are SGHRS and YFSETQ. Trimming pared 0 bases from V and 5 bases from J, leaving 11 bases between. The CDR3 contains 14 residues. CDR3 bases: TGCGCCAGCAGCTTGGGACCCCCCCAGGAGACCCAGTACTTC. Encoded protein: CASSLGPPQETQYF.

This clone appeared a few times. The chain has TRBV6-6 and TRBJ2-3; tentatively, D is TRBD2 (6 bases). The length of the CDR3 is 16 residues. The V end lost 2 bases, the J end lost 0 bases, and 12 bases lay between the germline ends. CDR1 and CDR2 from the germline V gene are MNHNY and SVGAGI (reference sequence). This CDR3 is CASSYPSSASTDTQYF. In nucleotides, the CDR3 is TGTGCCAGCAGTTACCCCTCTAGCGCCAGCACAGATACGCAGTATTTT.

The chain employs TRBV6-6 and TRBJ2-7, with 14 positions matching TRBD2. V was clipped by 2 bases and J by 4 bases; unmatched bases: 4. Germline V gene data show CDR1 as MNHNY and CDR2 as SVGAGI (reference sequence). The CDR3 has 16 amino acids. The CDR3 nucleotides read TGTGCCAGCAGTTACCCTGGGACTAGCGGGAGATACGAGCAGTACTTC. Amino acids: CASSYPGTSGRYEQYF.

J is TRBJ1-1 and V is TRBV6-1, with D tentatively TRBD1 (5 bases). CDR3 length: 14 residues. The germline CDR1 and CDR2 sequences are MNHNS and SASEGT. Between the trimmed V and J ends, which lost 3 bases and 5 bases, there was a span of 13 bases. The chain's CDR3 is CASSDQGTGTEAFF. In DNA, the CDR3 is TGTGCCAGCAGTGATCAGGGTACGGGGACTGAAGCTTTCTTT.

This sequence joins TRBV29-1 and TRBJ2-7; TRBD2 aligns across 11 bases. Germline V gene lookup returns CDR1 SQVTM and CDR2 ANQGSEA. After removal of 6 bases from V and 1 base from J, the junction contained 17 bases not matched to a gene. CDR3 length: 18 amino acids. CDR3 region: CSVIRVRTGTSGSYEQYF. CDR3 nucleotide sequence: TGCAGCGTGATCCGGGTAAGGACCGGGACTAGCGGTTCCTACGAGCAGTACTTC.

The chain links TRBV6-1 to TRBJ1-1, with D unclear. The V gene lost 8 bases and the J gene lost 4 bases, with 11 bases spanning the gap. Germline V gene sequence: CDR1 MNHNS, CDR2 SASEGT. The CDR3 is made up of 12 amino acids. For the CDR3, the DNA is TGTGCCAGCGACGACCCCGTCACTGAAGCTTTCTTT. As protein: CASDDPVTEAFF.

V is TRBV29-1 and J is TRBJ2-5; D call uncertain. V was clipped by 7 bases and J by 2 bases, with 8 bases between them. Germline assignment: CDR1 SQVTM and CDR2 ANQGSEA. There are 11 residues in the CDR3. This CDR3 reads CSGRGQETQYF. In DNA form, the CDR3 reads TGCAGCGGCCGCGGACAAGAGACCCAGTACTTC.

For this clone: The sample holds other DNA sequences that translate to the same CDR3. J is TRBJ2-5 and V is TRBV29-1; a possible D gene is TRBD2 (6 bases). Trimming pared 6 bases from V and 1 base from J, leaving 9 bases between. This CDR3 comprises 12 residues. The germline CDR1 and CDR2 sequences are SQVTM and ANQGSEA. CDR3 DNA: TGCAGCGTGAGGGACTCCCAAGAGACCCAGTACTTC. It translates to CSVRDSQETQYF.

V gene TRBV11-2 combines with J gene TRBJ2-1; D tentatively reads TRBD1 or TRBD2 (5 bases each). This CDR3 has 15 residues. Germline V gene sequence: CDR1 SGHAT, CDR2 FQNNGV. The germline V and J ends were trimmed by 4 bases and 6 bases, with 16 bases remaining between them. The CDR3 is CASSSRDLGGNEQFF. CDR3 sequence (DNA): TGTGCCAGCAGCTCACGGGACCTTGGGGGCAATGAGCAGTTCTTC.

The chain has TRBV5-1 and TRBJ2-2, with TRBD1 as a possible D gene (6 bases). This CDR3 has 18 residues. V dropped 4 bases and J dropped 3 bases, with 22 bases sitting between them. The germline CDR1 and CDR2 sequences are SGHRS and YFSETQ. CDR3 bases: TGCGCCAGCAGCCCATTTTACAGACAGACAGGCGACACCGGGGAGCTGTTTTTT. This sequence encodes CASSPFYRQTGDTGELFF.

The chain recombines TRBV28 with TRBJ2-5; 7 bases match TRBD2. V was clipped by 8 bases and J by 2 bases; unmatched bases: 14. The V gene's germline CDR1 is MDHEN and CDR2 SYDVKM. This CDR3 has 16 amino acids. As DNA, the CDR3 is TGTGCCAGCTCGAGTAGCGGGTGGGCTAGACAAGAGACCCAGTACTTC. Translating gives CASSSSGWARQETQYF.